These 28 T cell receptor beta chains originate from one sample sequenced in a study of cytomegalovirus exposure and HLA in healthy donors. The PCR made use of 60 Vbeta and 13 Jbeta primers. The assay was immunoSEQ multiplex PCR, and TCRdb's table has in-frame clones only and misses some. This table has over 70,000 clones, around 80% appearing once. Sequences were obtained from PBMCs. These receptors were obtained from a man in his forties or fifties in good health and CMV-seropositive.

This chain connects TRBV5-5 to TRBJ2-7, with TRBD1 matching 10 bases. There are 15 residues in the CDR3. V was pared by 0 bases and J by 3 bases, with 3 bases of the junction left unmatched. Germline V CDR1 and CDR2: SGHKS, YYEKEE (reference sequence). The CDR3: CASSLAGTGDYEQYF. The CDR3 DNA is TGTGCCAGCAGCTTGGCCGGGACAGGGGACTACGAGCAGTACTTC.

This rearrangement joins TRBV4-3 to TRBJ2-1; D is ambiguous. Trimming took off 0 bases at V and 7 bases at J, with 7 bases between the two ends. The CDR3 sequence is 13 residues long. Germline lookup yields CDR1 LGHNA and CDR2 YSLEER. CDR3: CASSQDLKNEQFF. CDR3 bases: TGCGCCAGCAGCCAAGATTTAAAAAATGAGCAGTTCTTC.

The chain employs TRBV7-2 and TRBJ2-1; D unclear. The CDR3 sequence is 15 residues long. V lost 1 base, J lost 1 base, and 8 bases lay in between. The V gene's germline CDR1 is SGHTA and CDR2 FQGNSA. The CDR3 sequence is CASSLEARSYNEQFF. The CDR3 nucleotides are TGTGCCAGCAGCTTAGAAGCGCGATCCTACAATGAGCAGTTCTTC. Looking up the rest from reference TRBV7-2 and TRBJ2-1 gives the full variable domain: GAGVSQSPSNKVTEKGKDVELRCDPISGHTALYWYRQSLGQGLEFLIYFQGNSAPDKSGLPSDRFSAERTGGSVSTLTIQRTQQEDSAVYLCASSLEARSYNEQFFGPGTRLTVL.

This clone was picked up one time. The gene calls are TRBV7-2 and TRBJ1-5; no clear D gene. V was pared by 0 bases and J by 2 bases, with 11 bases between. The CDR3 has 16 residues. Germline V CDR1 and CDR2: SGHTA, FQGNSA. The CDR3 sequence is CASSLAGGYGNQPQHF. In DNA, the CDR3 is TGTGCCAGCAGCTTAGCAGGCGGGTATGGCAATCAGCCCCAGCATTTT. The whole variable domain, remainder taken from reference TRBV7-2 and TRBJ1-5, is GAGVSQSPSNKVTEKGKDVELRCDPISGHTALYWYRQSLGQGLEFLIYFQGNSAPDKSGLPSDRFSAERTGGSVSTLTIQRTQQEDSAVYLCASSLAGGYGNQPQHFGDGTRLSIL.

Of note for this clone: The limits of the CDR3 on the DNA are not certain, so only TCRdb's listed CDR3 is given. The chain links TRBV11-2 to TRBJ1-2. Counting both end residues, the CDR3 totals 14 amino acids. The V gene's germline CDR1 is SGHAT and CDR2 FQNNGV. The CDR3 sequence: CASSLWPLTFGYTF.

The J gene is TRBJ1-1, the V gene TRBV9, with D possibly being TRBD1 (5 bases). The CDR3 spans 17 residues. V gave up 0 bases and J gave up 8 bases, with 23 bases separating them. In germline, CDR1 is SGDLS, CDR2 YYNGEE. The CDR3 sequence: CASSVVVAGALNREAFF. CDR3 DNA: TGTGCCAGCAGCGTAGTCGTGGCTGGGGCCCTCAACAGGGAAGCTTTCTTT.

This clone was detected only once. J is TRBJ2-7 and V is TRBV6-6; D not certain. The CDR3 has 13 amino acids. With 6 bases removed from V and 0 bases from J, the gap between germline ends came to 9 bases. Germline V gene lookup returns CDR1 MNHNY and CDR2 SVGAGI (reference sequence). The DNA for the CDR3 is TGTGCCAGCAGCTCCCACAGCTCCTACGAGCAGTACTTC. Its protein product is CASSSHSSYEQYF.

The V and J genes are TRBV9 and TRBJ1-1, with a tentative D call TRBD1 (6 bases). This CDR3 contains 13 residues. Germline CDR1 is SGDLS and CDR2 is YYNGEE. Trimming stripped 5 bases from V and 5 bases from J, with 13 bases between. The CDR3 loop reads CASSGGGLTEAFF. The CDR3 bases are TGTGCCAGCAGTGGGGGGGGGCTTACTGAAGCTTTCTTT.

CDR3 region: CASSEVMGETEAFF. The DNA for the CDR3 is TGCGCCAGCAGCGAAGTGATGGGAGAGACTGAAGCTTTCTTT. The chain employs TRBV4-1 and TRBJ1-1; D is unclear. The CDR3 is 14 amino acids. Per the germline V gene, CDR1 is MGHRA and CDR2 is YSYEKL. Trimming cost V 5 bases and J 5 bases, with 15 bases left between them.

The chain is built from TRBV7-2 and TRBJ1-5; TRBD1 matches at 8 bases. Trimming took 5 bases from V and 3 from J; bases not matched to a gene: 9. This CDR3 contains 16 residues. Germline lookup yields CDR1 SGHTA and CDR2 FQGNSA. CDR3 coding DNA: TGTGCCAGCAGCCCCCGGACAGGGAACTCCAATCAGCCCCAGCATTTT. Residues: CASSPRTGNSNQPQHF. The full variable domain, completed using reference TRBV7-2 and TRBJ1-5, is GAGVSQSPSNKVTEKGKDVELRCDPISGHTALYWYRQSLGQGLEFLIYFQGNSAPDKSGLPSDRFSAERTGGSVSTLTIQRTQQEDSAVYLCASSPRTGNSNQPQHFGDGTRLSIL.

The J gene is TRBJ2-3, the V gene TRBV18; D is possibly TRBD2 (6 bases). This CDR3 has 15 amino acids. Germline lookup yields CDR1 KGHSH and CDR2 LQKENI. V gave up 2 bases and J gave up 2 bases, with 11 bases separating them. The CDR3 sequence: CASSPTRTTTDTQYF. CDR3 bases: TGTGCCAGCTCACCAACCCGGACTACCACAGATACGCAGTATTTT.

This chain joins TRBV7-2 and TRBJ1-2, with TRBD1 matching 7 bases. This CDR3 is 14 amino acids long. The trim removed 5 bases at V and 0 bases at J, leaving 3 bases unmatched. Germline CDR1 SGHTA, CDR2 FQGNSA. As DNA, the CDR3 is TGTGCCAGCAGCCACAGGGGCCCTAACTATGGCTACACCTTC. Translation: CASSHRGPNYGYTF.

This clone was detected only once. The J gene is TRBJ2-1, the V gene TRBV7-6, with D unclear. The germline V gene has CDR1 SGHVS and CDR2 FNYEAQ. The CDR3 has 14 residues. Trimming stripped 2 bases from V and 7 bases from J, with 12 bases between. The chain's CDR3 is CASSLLGGPNEQFF. The CDR3 nucleotides are TGTGCCAGCAGCTTATTGGGTGGGCCAAATGAGCAGTTCTTC. The whole variable domain, filled in from reference TRBV7-6 and TRBJ2-1, reads GAGVSQSPRYKVTKRGQDVALRCDPISGHVSLYWYRQALGQGPEFLTYFNYEAQQDKSGLPNDRFSAERPEGSISTLTIQRTEQRDSAMYRCASSLLGGPNEQFFGPGTRLTVL.

The chain combines TRBV7-2 with TRBJ2-7; 10 nucleotides line up with TRBD2. The junction had 4 bases not matched to a gene; V was cut back by 1 base and J by 1 base. The CDR3 has 16 amino acids. Germline loops: CDR1 SGHTA, CDR2 FQGNSA. The CDR3 protein is CASSLGTSGSSYEQYF. CDR3 DNA sequence: TGTGCCAGCAGCTTAGGGACTAGCGGAAGTTCCTACGAGCAGTACTTC.

This chain uses TRBV4-1 with TRBJ2-7; the D gene is possibly TRBD2 (5 bases). The CDR3 totals 16 residues. CDR1 and CDR2 (germline): MGHRA, YSYEKL. V shed 0 bases and J shed 3 bases, with 15 bases lying between them. The CDR3 DNA sequence: TGCGCCAGCAGCCAAGATAGGGAGAGCAGAATCTACGAGCAGTACTTC. It encodes CASSQDRESRIYEQYF.

The rearrangement joins TRBV20-1 to TRBJ2-1, with 7 bases identical to TRBD1. J gave up 13 bases and V 3 bases, and 6 bases lay outside the gene matches. Germline values: CDR1 DFQATT, CDR2 SNEGSKA (reference sequence). CDR3 size: 11 residues. CDR3 in amino acids: CSASDDRAQFF. The CDR3 nucleotides read TGCAGTGCTAGTGACGACAGGGCCCAGTTCTTC.

This clone turned up a few times. The V and J genes are TRBV7-2 and TRBJ1-4; D unclear. V was pared by 2 bases and J by 5 bases, with 9 bases between. The CDR3 runs 14 residues. Germline V gives CDR1 SGHTA, CDR2 FQGNSA. CDR3 sequence: CASSLRGGNEKLFF. As DNA, the CDR3 is TGTGCCAGCAGCTTAAGAGGTGGGAATGAAAAACTGTTTTTT. Drawing the rest from reference TRBV7-2 and TRBJ1-4, the complete variable domain is GAGVSQSPSNKVTEKGKDVELRCDPISGHTALYWYRQSLGQGLEFLIYFQGNSAPDKSGLPSDRFSAERTGGSVSTLTIQRTQQEDSAVYLCASSLRGGNEKLFFGSGTQLSVL.

The chain joins TRBV7-9 to TRBJ1-1, with a tentative D call TRBD1 (5 bases). The CDR3 is made up of 15 amino acids. V was trimmed by 3 bases and J by 3 bases, leaving 14 bases between them. The germline CDR1 and CDR2 sequences are SEHNR and FQNEAQ (reference sequence). CDR3 region: CASSFRGNIDTEAFF. Here the CDR3 DNA reads TGTGCCAGCAGCTTTAGGGGTAACATTGACACTGAAGCTTTCTTT. The full variable domain, its missing parts supplied by reference TRBV7-9 and TRBJ1-1, is DTGVSQNPRHKITKRGQNVTFRCDPISEHNRLYWYRQTLGQGPEFLTYFQNEAQLEKSRLLSDRFSAERPKGSFSTLEIQRTEQGDSAMYLCASSFRGNIDTEAFFGQGTRLTVV.

This clone came up a few times. The chain employs TRBV14 and TRBJ1-1; D is perhaps TRBD1 (5 bases). V was trimmed by 2 bases and J by 6 bases, leaving 13 bases between them. The germline CDR1 and CDR2 sequences are SGHDN and FVKESK. The CDR3 sequence is 14 residues long. The CDR3 region has the DNA TGTGCCAGCAGCCAACAGGGATCCTCTGCTGAAGCTTTCTTT. This codes for CASSQQGSSAEAFF.

CDR3 in DNA: TGCGCCAGCAGGTATGGACTATCTGGCAATGAGCAGTTCTTC. As protein: CASRYGLSGNEQFF. This sequence joins TRBV5-1 and TRBJ2-1, with D perhaps TRBD2 (6 bases). This CDR3 comprises 14 residues. Germline CDR1 is SGHRS and CDR2 is YFSETQ. Trimming cost V 5 bases and J 6 bases, with 15 bases left between them.

The gene calls are TRBV5-1 and TRBJ2-1; tentative D call: TRBD2 (5 bases). CDR3 length: 12 residues. CDR1 and CDR2 (germline): SGHRS, YFSETQ. Trimming stripped 4 bases from V and 8 bases from J, with 10 bases between. CDR3 protein: CASSPHGDEQFF. As DNA, the CDR3 is TGCGCCAGCAGCCCACACGGGGATGAGCAGTTCTTC.

The chain is built from TRBV5-8 and TRBJ2-6; D uncertain. This CDR3 has 15 residues. With 0 bases removed from V and 2 bases from J, the gap between germline ends came to 6 bases. The germline CDR1 and CDR2 sequences are SGHTS and YDEGEE. CDR3 in amino acids: CASSLARTGANVLTF. CDR3 DNA: TGTGCCAGCAGCTTGGCTAGGACTGGGGCCAACGTCCTGACTTTC.

This clone has only one observation. This chain joins TRBV18 and TRBJ1-5; D unresolved. CDR3 length: 14 amino acids. The germline CDR1 and CDR2 sequences are KGHSH and LQKENI. V was pared by 5 bases and J by 0 bases, with 8 bases between. The CDR3 is CASSWADSNQPQHF. For the CDR3, the DNA is TGTGCCAGCTCATGGGCAGATAGCAATCAGCCCCAGCATTTT. Supplemented by reference TRBV18 and TRBJ1-5, the full variable domain reads NAGVMQNPRHLVRRRGQEARLRCSPMKGHSHVYWYRQLPEEGLKFMVYLQKENIIDESGMPKERFSAEFPKEGPSILRIQQVVRGDSAAYFCASSWADSNQPQHFGDGTRLSIL.

The chain joins TRBV4-2 to TRBJ2-7; possibly TRBD1 for D (5 bases). Looked up from germline, CDR1 is LGHNA and CDR2 is YNFKEQ. With 2 bases removed from V and 5 bases from J, the gap between germline ends came to 16 bases. CDR3 length: 15 amino acids. For the CDR3, the DNA is TGTGCCAGCAGCCAACCCGGGCAGGGTCGTCACGAGCAGTACTTC. It is translated as CASSQPGQGRHEQYF.

V is TRBV6-5 and J is TRBJ1-2, with 8 bases aligning to TRBD1. Germline loops: CDR1 MNHEY, CDR2 SVGAGI. V gave up 6 bases and J gave up 6 bases; unmatched junction bases: 6. The CDR3 covers 13 residues. As DNA, the CDR3 is TGTGCCAGCAGATTCAGGGGGCTAGATGGCTACACCTTC. This sequence encodes CASRFRGLDGYTF.

This chain links TRBV27 with TRBJ2-7, with TRBD2 identical over 8 bases. V lost 5 bases, J lost 1 base, and 10 bases stayed unmatched. The CDR3 runs 16 residues. CDR1 MNHEY and CDR2 SMNVEV come from the germline V gene (reference sequence). The CDR3 protein is CASSAGLGASSYEQYF. CDR3 bases: TGTGCCAGCAGTGCGGGACTAGGGGCCTCTTCCTACGAGCAGTACTTC.

V and J are TRBV5-6 and TRBJ1-3; D is uncertain. The V gene lost 1 base and the J gene lost 1 base, with 6 bases spanning the gap. Germline values: CDR1 SGHDT, CDR2 YYEEEE. The CDR3 is 14 amino acids. The CDR3 reads CASSLPISGNTIYF. The CDR3 nucleotides read TGTGCCAGCAGCTTGCCTATATCTGGAAACACCATATATTTT. Full variable domain (remainder filled in from reference TRBV5-6 and TRBJ1-3): DAGVTQSPTHLIKTRGQQVTLRCSPKSGHDTVSWYQQALGQGPQFIFQYYEEEERQRGNFPDRFSGHQFPNYSSELNVNALLLGDSALYLCASSLPISGNTIYFGEGSWLTVV.

The chain uses TRBV7-2 and TRBJ2-3; D is possibly TRBD1 (7 bases). The CDR3 length is 17 residues. Trimming took 3 bases from V and 0 from J, leaving 16 bases between them. Germline CDR1 reads SGHTA; CDR2 reads FQGNSA. In nucleotides, the CDR3 is TGTGCCAGCAGCTTGGGGGGACAGACCCTTAGCACAGATACGCAGTATTTT. This encodes CASSLGGQTLSTDTQYF.